A single sample gave rise to the 21 T cell receptor beta chains below, sequenced in a study of Ad26.COV2.S vaccination and SARS-CoV-2 variants. This table comes from immunoSEQ multiplex PCR, and its TCRdb copy is limited to in-frame clones, with some not included. The sample yields hundreds of thousands of clones, 80% to 90% seen once. Treatment meaning: some 20 received Ad26.COV2.S at low or high dose, single or two shots; roughly 5 received placebo; per-sample allocation not given. Collection of samples fell on day 63 after the first vaccine or placebo injection. Here the sequenced sample was peripheral blood, taken in a trial of Ad26.COV2.S vaccine versus placebo. These receptors all come from a person aged 18 to 59 who received the Ad26.COV2.S COVID-19 vaccine or a placebo.

The chain links TRBV10-3 to TRBJ1-5; perhaps TRBD1 as D (6 bases). The CDR3 is made up of 14 amino acids. The germline V and J ends were trimmed by 3 bases and 7 bases, with 13 bases remaining between them. Per germline, CDR1 ENHRY and CDR2 SYGVKD. The CDR3 reads CAISEGGQDQPQHF. CDR3 bases: TGTGCCATCAGTGAAGGGGGACAAGACCAGCCCCAGCATTTT.

This clone was seen just once. The chain uses TRBV28 and TRBJ1-5; a possible D gene is TRBD1 (5 bases). Between the trimmed V and J ends, which lost 2 bases and 2 bases, there was a span of 7 bases. CDR1 and CDR2 (germline): MDHEN, SYDVKM. This CDR3 is built from 14 residues. The CDR3 spells CASSLTGRNQPQHF. The CDR3 DNA follows: TGTGCCAGCAGTTTAACGGGGCGCAATCAGCCCCAGCATTTT.

This clone was observed a single time. This chain joins TRBV7-9 and TRBJ2-2, with TRBD1 matching over 7 bases. In germline, CDR1 is SEHNR, CDR2 FQNEAQ (reference sequence). This CDR3 spans 14 amino acids. V lost 10 bases, J lost 5 bases, and 10 bases stayed unmatched. In DNA form, the CDR3 reads TGTGCCACCAGAGACAGGGATTCGACCGGGGAGCTGTTTTTT. It is translated as CATRDRDSTGELFF.

The chain joins TRBV3-1 (or the pseudogene TRBV3-2) to TRBJ1-1, with D uncertain. Between the trimmed V and J ends, which lost 4 bases and 3 bases, there was a span of 12 bases. This CDR3 contains 14 residues. Looked up from germline, CDR1 is LGHDT and CDR2 is YNNKEL (reference sequence). Written as DNA, the CDR3 is TGTGCCAGCAGCCCCTGGAAGGGCGACACTGAAGCTTTCTTT. Protein: CASSPWKGDTEAFF.

The chain employs TRBV7-9 and TRBJ2-7, with 10 bases identical to TRBD1. There are 18 residues in the CDR3. The germline V gene has CDR1 SEHNR and CDR2 FQNEAQ (reference sequence). V dropped 1 base and J dropped 4; count of bases not matched to a gene: 13. CDR3 nucleotide sequence: TGTGCCAGCAGCTTAGGTCTGTGGGACAGGGGACGTCCGTACGAGCAGTACTTC. It yields the protein CASSLGLWDRGRPYEQYF.

This clone was observed once. The chain employs TRBV27 and TRBJ2-3, with unresolved D. V was pared by 10 bases and J by 1 base, with 12 bases between. The CDR3 loop spans 13 amino acids. Germline loops: CDR1 MNHEY, CDR2 SMNVEV (reference sequence). For the CDR3, the DNA is TGTGCCACCCTCCGACGCGGCACAGATACGCAGTATTTT. The encoded protein is CATLRRGTDTQYF.

The V gene is TRBV6-5, the J gene TRBJ1-4; D gene ambiguous. The CDR3 spans 14 residues. Trimming pared 4 bases from V and 8 bases from J, leaving 14 bases between. The germline V gene encodes CDR1 MNHEY and CDR2 SVGAGI. CDR3: CASSFQSGGEKLFF. The CDR3 DNA reads as TGTGCCAGCAGTTTCCAGTCCGGTGGGGAAAAACTGTTTTTT.

This sequence joins TRBV9 and TRBJ2-3; 7 positions agree with TRBD1. Germline V gene lookup returns CDR1 SGDLS and CDR2 YYNGEE. V was pared by 4 bases and J by 4 bases, with 12 bases of the junction left unmatched. The length of the CDR3 is 16 residues. The chain's CDR3 is CASSPRQGMGADTQYF. The CDR3 DNA is TGTGCCAGCAGCCCCCGACAGGGCATGGGTGCAGATACGCAGTATTTT.

The chain has TRBV7-9 and TRBJ2-1; weak D call: TRBD2 (5 bases). The CDR3 length is 12 residues. V dropped 3 bases and J dropped 8 bases, with 8 bases sitting between them. From germline, CDR1 is SEHNR and CDR2 FQNEAQ (reference sequence). The CDR3, as DNA: TGTGCCAGCAGCTTCCTAGCCGATGAGCAGTTCTTC. It is translated as CASSFLADEQFF. Looking up the rest from reference TRBV7-9 and TRBJ2-1 gives the full variable domain: DTGVSQNPRHKITKRGQNVTFRCDPISEHNRLYWYRQTLGQGPEFLTYFQNEAQLEKSRLLSDRFSAERPKGSFSTLEIQRTEQGDSAMYLCASSFLADEQFFGPGTRLTVL.

This rearrangement joins TRBV19 to TRBJ1-5; D gene uncertain. Between the trimmed V and J ends, which lost 2 bases and 4 bases, there was a span of 9 bases. The CDR3 sequence is 14 residues long. The germline V gene has CDR1 LNHDA and CDR2 SQIVND (reference sequence). The CDR3 nucleotides read TGTGCCAGTAGTATACCATACGGGAATCAGCCCCAGCATTTT. It translates to CASSIPYGNQPQHF. The entire variable domain, with the rest obtained from reference TRBV19 and TRBJ1-5, is as follows: DGGITQSPKYLFRKEGQNVTLSCEQNLNHDAMYWYRQDPGQGLRLIYYSQIVNDFQKGDIAEGYSVSREKKESFPLTVTSAQKNPTAFYLCASSIPYGNQPQHFGDGTRLSIL.

The chain carries TRBV7-9 and TRBJ2-3; D may be TRBD2 (7 bases). This CDR3 contains 16 residues. With 8 bases removed from V and 3 bases from J, the gap between germline ends came to 21 bases. Per the germline V gene, CDR1 is SEHNR and CDR2 is FQNEAQ (reference sequence). This CDR3 reads CASGSKGGSLTDTQYF. The CDR3 region has the DNA TGTGCCAGCGGCTCTAAGGGGGGGAGTCTTACAGATACGCAGTATTTT.

This chain uses TRBV5-3 with TRBJ2-2, with a tentative D call TRBD1 (5 bases). TRBV5-3 is reported as an ORF; its role is uncertain. The ends were cut back, 5 bases at V and 6 bases at J, with 14 bases in the middle. This CDR3 is 14 amino acids long. The CDR3 DNA follows: TGTGCCAGAAGAGAAAGCCAAGGGGCCGGGGAGCTGTTTTTT. Its protein is CARRESQGAGELFF.

This clone appeared a single time. The rearrangement links TRBV4-3 to TRBJ2-3; the D is unclear. Trimming took 1 base from V and 5 from J, leaving 13 bases between them. Germline V gene lookup returns CDR1 LGHNA and CDR2 YSLEER. This CDR3 has 15 amino acids. CDR3 region: CASSQGRSPIDTQYF. In DNA, the CDR3 is TGCGCCAGCAGCCAAGGGCGGTCTCCCATAGATACGCAGTATTTT.

In its sample, this clone was seen once. The chain couples TRBV6-4 to TRBJ2-1; 7 bases align to TRBD1. CDR1 is MRHNA, CDR2 SNTAGT, per germline. This CDR3 spans 13 amino acids. Trimming removed 4 bases from V and 9 bases from J; junction bases left unmatched: 6. For the CDR3, the DNA is TGTGCCAGCAGTGGCACAGGGGACGGTGAGCAGTTCTTC. Its protein product is CASSGTGDGEQFF.

J is TRBJ2-1 and V is TRBV2, with D tentatively TRBD2 (6 bases). This CDR3 has 15 amino acids. Germline assignment: CDR1 SNHLY and CDR2 FYNNEI. Trimming left V 8 bases short and J 7 bases short, with 21 bases between. The CDR3 DNA reads TGTGCCAGCGGTAGCGAGTCGGGTGGGGGGAATGAGCAGTTCTTC. Protein: CASGSESGGGNEQFF.

This clone was recorded a few times. The chain links TRBV6-1 to TRBJ1-2; 11 positions agree with TRBD1. Germline CDR1 reads MNHNS; CDR2 reads SASEGT. CDR3 length: 14 amino acids. V was clipped by 2 bases and J by 8 bases; unmatched bases: 4. The CDR3 spells CASSERGQGGGYTF. The CDR3 DNA follows: TGTGCCAGCAGTGAAAGGGGACAGGGGGGAGGCTACACCTTC.

The rearrangement joins TRBV20-1 to TRBJ2-7; D uncertain. From germline, CDR1 is DFQATT and CDR2 SNEGSKA (reference sequence). V lost 3 bases and J lost 3, with 9 bases in between. The CDR3 extends over 12 amino acids. CDR3 DNA: TGCAGTGCTAGTGGGTCGTACTACGAGCAGTACTTC. It is translated as CSASGSYYEQYF.

This clone was found many times. The chain couples TRBV4-1 to TRBJ2-7, with D perhaps TRBD2 (6 bases). V lost 3 bases to trimming and J lost 6 bases, with 12 bases between them. The CDR3 sequence is 13 residues long. Germline V gene data show CDR1 as MGHRA and CDR2 as YSYEKL. The CDR3: CASSHGVEGEQYF. CDR3 bases: TGCGCCAGCAGCCACGGGGTGGAGGGCGAGCAGTACTTC.

V usage is TRBV7-2 and J usage is TRBJ1-3; weak D call: TRBD1 (6 bases). The CDR3 loop spans 14 amino acids. Germline V gene lookup returns CDR1 SGHTA and CDR2 FQGNSA. With 3 bases removed from V and 3 bases from J, the gap between germline ends came to 9 bases. Here the CDR3 DNA reads TGTGCCAGCAGCTTGGACAGCGGTGGAAACACCATATATTTT. This sequence encodes CASSLDSGGNTIYF.

The chain carries TRBV6-2 or TRBV6-3 and TRBJ2-7; no firm D call. The V and J ends lost 6 bases and 6 bases respectively, with 9 bases between them. Germline-derived CDR1 and CDR2 are MNHEY and SVGEGT. The CDR3 sequence is 11 residues long. CDR3 DNA sequence: TGTGCCAGCAGCGTCGGTAGCGAGCAGTACTTC. It is translated as CASSVGSEQYF.

The chain links TRBV18 to TRBJ2-1; tentatively, D is TRBD1 or TRBD2 (6 bases each). CDR1 and CDR2 from the germline V gene are KGHSH and LQKENI. The CDR3 totals 16 residues. V dropped 8 bases and J dropped 6 bases, with 23 bases sitting between them. CDR3 region: CASARIGGQQGNEQFF. CDR3 nucleotide sequence: TGTGCCAGCGCACGGATAGGGGGGCAGCAGGGCAATGAGCAGTTCTTC.